The present entry profiles one TCR beta chain with its context. The data are from a study of blood T cell repertoires in COVID-19. About the research overall: In each case, the material was cDNA or gDNA derived from T cells, B-cell-depleted T cells, or PBMCs.

Repertoires were generated with immunoSEQ multiplex PCR, while TCRdb's copy carries only in-frame clones and drops some. The data contain approximately 230,000 clones, roughly 83% of them singletons. Sequencing was done on a sample of peripheral blood. The sequence came from a man older than 75 with acute or convalescent COVID-19.

CDR3 in DNA: TGTGCCACCAGTGCAGCGGGTATGAGCTCCTACGAGCAGTACTTC. It is translated as CATSAAGMSSYEQYF. The chain has TRBV24-1 and TRBJ2-7; the D gene is possibly TRBD2 (6 bases). This CDR3 is built from 15 residues. Germline CDR1 reads KGHDR; CDR2 reads SFDVKD. V lost 5 bases and J lost 0, with 13 bases in between.